This record covers a single T cell receptor beta chain. This sample is part of a study of cytomegalovirus exposure and HLA in healthy donors. The PCR contained 60 Vbeta and 13 Jbeta primers. Generated by immunoSEQ multiplex PCR, the TCRdb table keeps only in-frame clones and is missing some. In the table there are 200,000 to 250,000 clones, about 81% of which are singletons. The CDR3 is made up of 13 amino acids. Trimming took 5 bases from V and 1 from J, leaving 9 bases between them. The germline V gene has CDR1 GTSNPN and CDR2 SVGIG (reference sequence). This chain uses TRBV30 with TRBJ2-1, with TRBD1 as a possible D gene (6 bases). The receptor was derived from a woman in her forties in good health and CMV-seronegative. The sequencing sample was made of PBMCs. The CDR3 region has the DNA TGTGCCTGGGCAGGGGATTCCTACAATGAGCAGTTCTTC. Its translation is CAWAGDSYNEQFF. The entire variable domain, with the rest obtained from reference TRBV30 and TRBJ2-1, is as follows: SQTIHQWPATLVQPVGSPLSLECTVEGTSNPNLYWYRQAAGRGLQLLFYSVGIGQISSEVPQNLSASRPQDRQFILSSKKLLLSDSGFYLCAWAGDSYNEQFFGPGTRLTVL.